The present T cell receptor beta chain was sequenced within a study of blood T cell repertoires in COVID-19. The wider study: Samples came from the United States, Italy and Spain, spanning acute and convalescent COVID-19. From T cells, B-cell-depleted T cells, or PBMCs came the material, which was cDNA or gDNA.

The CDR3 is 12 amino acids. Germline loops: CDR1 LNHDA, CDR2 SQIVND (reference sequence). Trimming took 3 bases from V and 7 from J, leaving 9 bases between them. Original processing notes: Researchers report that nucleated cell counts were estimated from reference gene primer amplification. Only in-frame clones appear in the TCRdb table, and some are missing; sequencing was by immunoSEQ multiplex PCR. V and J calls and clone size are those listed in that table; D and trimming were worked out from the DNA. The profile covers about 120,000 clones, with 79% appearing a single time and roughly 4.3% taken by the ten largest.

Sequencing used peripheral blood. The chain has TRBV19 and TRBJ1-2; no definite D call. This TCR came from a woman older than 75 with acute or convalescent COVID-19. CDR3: CASSMSVGGYTF. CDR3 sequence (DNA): TGTGCCAGTAGTATGTCGGTCGGTGGCTACACCTTC.